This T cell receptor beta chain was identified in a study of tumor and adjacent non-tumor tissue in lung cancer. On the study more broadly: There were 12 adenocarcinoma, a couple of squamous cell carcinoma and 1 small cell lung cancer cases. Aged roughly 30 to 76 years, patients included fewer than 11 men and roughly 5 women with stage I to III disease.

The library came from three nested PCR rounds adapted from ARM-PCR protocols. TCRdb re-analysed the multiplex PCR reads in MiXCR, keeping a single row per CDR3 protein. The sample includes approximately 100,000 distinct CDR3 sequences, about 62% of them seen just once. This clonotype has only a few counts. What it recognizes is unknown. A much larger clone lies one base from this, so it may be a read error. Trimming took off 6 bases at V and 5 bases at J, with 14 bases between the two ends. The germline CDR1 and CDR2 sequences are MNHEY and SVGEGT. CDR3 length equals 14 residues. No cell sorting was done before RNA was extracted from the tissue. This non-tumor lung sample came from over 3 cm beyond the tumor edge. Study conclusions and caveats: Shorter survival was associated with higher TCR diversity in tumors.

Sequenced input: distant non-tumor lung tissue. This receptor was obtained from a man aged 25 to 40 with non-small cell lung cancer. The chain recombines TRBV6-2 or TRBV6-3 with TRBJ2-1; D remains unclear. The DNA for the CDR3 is TGTGCCAGCAGCCGATGGCAGACACACAATGAGCAGTTCTTC. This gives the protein CASSRWQTHNEQFF.